This passage covers 28 T cell receptor beta chains from one sample sequenced in a study of blood T cell repertoires in COVID-19. Produced via immunoSEQ multiplex PCR; TCRdb's table is partial and in-frame only. The sample has 15,000 to 20,000 clones, 88% seen once; the top ten hold roughly 2.5%. Specimen: peripheral blood. All receptors derive from a human donor in a cohort sampled during active COVID-19.

This chain links TRBV7-3 with TRBJ2-1, with 9 bases matching TRBD2. J was trimmed by 5 bases and V by 5 bases; bases with no gene match: 7. The CDR3 is 15 amino acids. The germline CDR1 and CDR2 sequences are SGHTA and FQGTGA. The CDR3 coding sequence is TGTGCCAGCAGCCTCACCGGGACTAGCAACAATGAGCAGTTCTTC. It specifies CASSLTGTSNNEQFF.

The chain links TRBV21-1 to TRBJ1-1; TRBD1, the table's D call, was not compared with the DNA. TRBV21-1 is an annotated pseudogene. The CDR3 length is 18 residues. The CDR3, as DNA: TGTGCCAGCAGCAAAGGAGCCTTGACAGGGACCACGAACACTGAAGCTTTCTTT. This gives the protein CASSKGALTGTTNTEAFF.

V and J are TRBV5-1 and TRBJ1-1; TRBD1 agrees at 7 bases. Losses at the gene ends were 2 bases for V and 2 bases for J; bases not matched to a gene: 9. The CDR3 contains 16 residues. CDR1 and CDR2 from the germline V gene are SGHRS and YFSETQ. CDR3 coding DNA: TGCGCCAGCAGCTTATTCCCCGGGACAGTCAACACTGAAGCTTTCTTT. This codes for CASSLFPGTVNTEAFF.

V is TRBV29-1 and J is TRBJ1-2, with a weak D call TRBD1 (6 bases). Trimming removed 6 bases from V and 3 bases from J, with 17 bases in between. The CDR3 sequence is 14 residues long. Germline CDR1 SQVTM, CDR2 ANQGSEA. The CDR3 sequence: CSVWGRLEDYGYTF. The CDR3 nucleotides read TGCAGCGTGTGGGGGCGACTTGAGGACTATGGCTACACCTTC.

The chain uses TRBV7-2 and TRBJ2-7; TRBD2 aligns across 7 bases. Per germline, CDR1 SGHTA and CDR2 FQGNSA. V dropped 8 bases and J dropped 1; count of bases not matched to a gene: 11. This CDR3 has 15 amino acids. The CDR3 here is CASRPGSGPSYEQYF. CDR3 DNA: TGTGCCAGCCGGCCGGGTAGCGGGCCTTCCTACGAGCAGTACTTC.

The V gene is TRBV5-4, the J gene TRBJ1-1, with 7 bases matching TRBD1. J was trimmed by 0 bases and V by 3 bases; bases with no gene match: 5. The CDR3 has 15 amino acids. Germline-derived CDR1 and CDR2 are SGHNT and YYREEE (reference sequence). The CDR3, as DNA: TGTGCCAGCAGCTCAGGGACAGTTTTGAACACTGAAGCTTTCTTT. Amino acids: CASSSGTVLNTEAFF. The full variable domain, in which reference TRBV5-4 and TRBJ1-1 provide the parts outside the CDR3, is ETGVTQSPTHLIKTRGQQVTLRCSSQSGHNTVSWYQQALGQGPQFIFQYYREEENGRGNFPPRFSGLQFPNYSSELNVNALELDDSALYLCASSSGTVLNTEAFFGQGTRLTVV.

This rearrangement joins TRBV19 to TRBJ1-1; D gene ambiguous. This CDR3 has 14 amino acids. Trimming cost V 9 bases and J 3 bases, with 17 bases left between them. CDR1 and CDR2 from the germline V gene are LNHDA and SQIVND (reference sequence). The CDR3 region is CASSGGGVDTEAFF. CDR3 in DNA: TGTGCCAGCAGTGGAGGTGGGGTGGACACTGAAGCTTTCTTT.

In its sample, this clone was seen once. The chain combines TRBV3-1 (or the pseudogene TRBV3-2) with TRBJ2-2, with D hard to call. The CDR3 is 14 amino acids. V lost 2 bases, J lost 4 bases, and 8 bases lay in between. Germline values: CDR1 LGHDT, CDR2 YNNKEL (reference sequence). This CDR3 is CASSQLGPTGELFF. For the CDR3, the DNA is TGTGCCAGCAGCCAATTGGGCCCCACCGGGGAGCTGTTTTTT.

The table lists this clone with a count of one. The V and J genes are TRBV7-2 and TRBJ2-2; the match to TRBD2 covers 11 bases. With 1 base clipped from V and 7 bases from J, the junction kept 5 bases outside the gene matches. Germline CDR1 SGHTA, CDR2 FQGNSA. CDR3 length: 16 residues. The CDR3 DNA reads as TGTGCCAGCAGCTTAGTATTCGGGACTAGCGGCGGGGAGCTGTTTTTT. Protein: CASSLVFGTSGGELFF.

The rearrangement uses TRBV6-1 and TRBJ1-2, with a possible D match to TRBD1 (5 bases). The germline CDR1 and CDR2 sequences are MNHNS and SASEGT. This CDR3 has 15 residues. V was trimmed by 0 bases and J by 4 bases, leaving 12 bases between them. The CDR3 protein is CASSEAQGYPYGYTF. The CDR3, as DNA: TGTGCCAGCAGTGAAGCGCAGGGCTATCCCTATGGCTACACCTTC.

V and J are TRBV28 and TRBJ2-2; 8 bases align to TRBD2. CDR1 and CDR2 from the germline V gene are MDHEN and SYDVKM. V lost 6 bases and J lost 6; bases outside the gene matches: 18. The CDR3 covers 18 residues. For the CDR3, the DNA is TGTGCCAGCAGGACGCCTTTAGCGGGGCCCCCCTCAGCCGGGGAGCTGTTTTTT. Encoded protein: CASRTPLAGPPSAGELFF.

This rearrangement joins TRBV10-1 to TRBJ2-7, with D possibly TRBD2 on 5 matching bases. The CDR3 is 16 residues long. The germline CDR1 and CDR2 sequences are WNHNN and SYGVQD (reference sequence). V lost 3 bases, J lost 0 bases, and 15 bases lay in between. CDR3 region: CASSDSSRGYSYEQYF. CDR3 nucleotide sequence: TGCGCCAGCAGTGATTCCTCCCGGGGATACTCCTACGAGCAGTACTTC.

The chain recombines TRBV7-2 with TRBJ2-3; 7 nucleotides align to TRBD2. Germline V gene data show CDR1 as SGHTA and CDR2 as FQGNSA. The V and J ends lost 2 bases and 3 bases, in that order; junction bases with no gene match: 8. This CDR3 is 16 amino acids long. CDR3 bases: TGTGCCAGCAGCTTATCCGAGGCGGGAGCAACAGATACGCAGTATTTT. Amino acids: CASSLSEAGATDTQYF.

This sequence joins TRBV11-3 and TRBJ2-1; 9 nucleotides align to TRBD1. The length of the CDR3 is 16 residues. V shed 5 bases, J shed 2 bases, and the junction held 7 bases outside the gene matches. Germline lookup yields CDR1 SGHNT and CDR2 YENEEA. DNA for the CDR3: TGTGCCAGCAGCGCCACAGGGGGCGCAACCTACAATGAGCAGTTCTTC. Translating gives CASSATGGATYNEQFF.

The rearrangement joins TRBV27 to TRBJ1-5; 10 bases map to TRBD1. Germline CDR1 is MNHEY and CDR2 is SMNVEV (reference sequence). The CDR3 runs to 14 residues. V gave up 8 bases and J gave up 5 bases; unmatched junction bases: 6. CDR3 in amino acids: CASQDRGQDQPQHF. The CDR3 DNA reads as TGTGCCAGCCAAGACAGGGGGCAGGATCAGCCCCAGCATTTT.

The chain is built from TRBV7-6 and TRBJ1-1; TRBD1 might be the D (6 bases). Germline values: CDR1 SGHVS, CDR2 FNYEAQ. V was trimmed by 2 bases and J by 5 bases, leaving 18 bases between them. This CDR3 region has 16 residues. CDR3 region: CASSLIAGGYETEAFF. Here the CDR3 DNA reads TGTGCCAGCAGCTTAATCGCGGGGGGCTATGAGACTGAAGCTTTCTTT.

The chain joins TRBV27 to TRBJ1-2; 8 bases fit TRBD1. Germline assignment: CDR1 MNHEY and CDR2 SMNVEV (reference sequence). V was pared by 6 bases and J by 4 bases, with 10 bases of the junction left unmatched. The CDR3 is 15 residues long. The CDR3 DNA follows: TGTGCCAGCAGCCAGACAGGGGTGCGGTTCTATGGCTACACCTTC. Its protein product is CASSQTGVRFYGYTF.

The rearrangement links TRBV28 to TRBJ2-7; TRBD1 agrees at 9 bases. Germline loops: CDR1 MDHEN, CDR2 SYDVKM. Trimming took 1 base from V and 4 from J; bases not matched to a gene: 8. The CDR3 extends over 16 amino acids. The CDR3 nucleotides are TGTGCCAGCAGTTTATCTCCCGGGACAGGGAGGTACGAGCAGTACTTC. Translating gives CASSLSPGTGRYEQYF.

The V call is TRBV18, the J call TRBJ1-5, with 8 nucleotides matching TRBD1. This CDR3 has 15 amino acids. V lost 3 bases to trimming and J lost 6 bases; unmatched junction nucleotides: 7. From germline, CDR1 is KGHSH and CDR2 LQKENI. In nucleotides, the CDR3 is TGTGCCAGCTCACCCGGACAGGGCTTGATTCAGCCCCAGCATTTT. Protein product: CASSPGQGLIQPQHF.

The gene calls are TRBV11-2 and TRBJ2-3; no clear D gene. CDR1 is SGHAT and CDR2 is FQNNGV in the germline V gene. V was clipped by 2 bases and J by 4 bases, with 4 bases between them. This CDR3 spans 12 amino acids. The CDR3, as DNA: TGTGCCAGCAGCTTATTATCAGATACGCAGTATTTT. Its translation is CASSLLSDTQYF.

The V gene is TRBV5-4, the J gene TRBJ2-5; a possible D gene is TRBD2 (6 bases). Trimming removed 4 bases at V and 2 bases at J, with 12 bases between. CDR1 SGHNT and CDR2 YYREEE come from the germline V gene (reference sequence). The CDR3 consists of 14 residues. CDR3 DNA: TGTGCCAGCAGCCGGGGGACGGGACAAGAGACCCAGTACTTC. Translating gives CASSRGTGQETQYF.

The chain employs TRBV25-1 and TRBJ2-6, with D possibly TRBD2 on 5 matching bases. The V end lost 4 bases, the J end lost 4 bases, and 8 bases lay between the germline ends. Germline lookup yields CDR1 MGHDK and CDR2 SYGVNS. CDR3 length equals 14 residues. DNA for the CDR3: TGTGCCAGCAGTGTTCGGGGAGGGGCCAACGTCCTGACTTTC. Translation gives CASSVRGGANVLTF.

J is TRBJ1-2 and V is TRBV27; D not resolved. The V and J ends lost 5 bases and 7 bases respectively, with 29 bases between them. Per germline, CDR1 MNHEY and CDR2 SMNVEV (reference sequence). CDR3 length: 18 residues. The CDR3 loop is CASSPLWGREDFVGGYTF. For the CDR3, the DNA is TGTGCCAGCAGTCCGCTTTGGGGTCGGGAAGATTTCGTGGGTGGCTACACCTTC.

The rearrangement uses TRBV5-1 and TRBJ2-5; 8 bases map to TRBD2. This CDR3 comprises 15 residues. V trimming: 0 bases; J trimming: 3 bases; junction bases outside the gene matches: 4. Germline loops: CDR1 SGHRS, CDR2 YFSETQ. The CDR3 sequence is CASSLGLAGKETQYF. CDR3 nucleotide sequence: TGCGCCAGCAGCTTGGGTTTAGCGGGAAAAGAGACCCAGTACTTC.

J is TRBJ2-2 and V is TRBV5-1; D is unclear. The CDR3 has 14 amino acids. CDR1 is SGHRS, CDR2 YFSETQ, per germline. V was clipped by 4 bases and J by 6 bases, with 13 bases between them. The DNA of the CDR3 is TGCGCCAGCAGCCCGCTTCGGGTCTCCGGGGAGCTGTTTTTT. This translates into CASSPLRVSGELFF.

V usage is TRBV4-2 and J usage is TRBJ1-5; 9 bases align to TRBD1. From germline, CDR1 is LGHNA and CDR2 YNFKEQ. Trimming took 1 base from V and 2 from J; bases not matched to a gene: 3. CDR3 length: 16 amino acids. The CDR3 DNA reads TGTGCCAGCAGCCAAGGGGGACAGGGAGGCAATCAGCCCCAGCATTTT. It codes for CASSQGGQGGNQPQHF.

The CDR3: CASSLIGTGEGSPLHF. The CDR3 bases are TGTGCCAGCAGCTTAATTGGGACTGGGGAAGGCTCACCCCTCCACTTT. This chain joins TRBV7-2 and TRBJ1-6; tentative D call: TRBD1 (5 bases). Trimming pared 2 bases from V and 10 bases from J, leaving 18 bases between. The CDR3 length is 16 residues. Germline V CDR1 and CDR2: SGHTA, FQGNSA.

The chain carries TRBV25-1 and TRBJ1-6; 7 bases match TRBD1. This CDR3 is built from 14 residues. Germline loops: CDR1 MGHDK, CDR2 SYGVNS. Trimming took 5 bases from V and 10 from J; bases not matched to a gene: 8. This CDR3 is CASSLAGGGSPLHF. The CDR3 DNA reads TGTGCCAGCAGTTTGGCAGGGGGAGGATCACCCCTCCACTTT.